This TCR beta chain stems from a study of blood T cell repertoires in COVID-19. Study background: Both acute and convalescent COVID-19 samples were obtained from the United States, Italy and Spain.

Between the trimmed V and J ends, which lost 2 bases and 6 bases, there was a span of 14 bases. The germline V gene has CDR1 LGHNA and CDR2 YSLEER. This CDR3 has 15 residues. In the study's own analysis: It was from reference gene primer amplification that nucleated cell counts were estimated. Sequencing used immunoSEQ multiplex PCR; TCRdb keeps in-frame clones, though not all of them. The D gene and trimming were derived from the DNA, and the V and J assignments and clone size from that table. The profile shows under 200,000 clones, approximately 90% of them singletons. The V and J genes are TRBV4-3 and TRBJ2-1; possibly TRBD2 for D (6 bases). Sequencing was done on a sample of peripheral blood. The TCR sequence derives from a man aged 18 to 30 with COVID-19, enrolled during active disease. This CDR3 reads CASSQRLAWGNEQFF. The CDR3 nucleotides are TGCGCCAGCAGCCAAAGGCTAGCGTGGGGCAATGAGCAGTTCTTC.